The T cell receptor (beta chain) described here comes from a study of cytomegalovirus exposure and HLA in healthy donors. There are 14 residues in the CDR3. Germline CDR1 is ENHRY and CDR2 is SYGVKD. V lost 4 bases to trimming and J lost 3 bases; unmatched junction nucleotides: 3. It was with 60 Vbeta and 13 Jbeta primers that the PCR ran. Assay used: immunoSEQ multiplex PCR; TCRdb lists only in-frame clones, some missing. Among about 140,000 clones listed, over 70% were seen once. Input material: PBMCs. The receptor comes from a man aged 35 to 55 in good health and CMV-seronegative. The chain recombines TRBV10-3 with TRBJ2-7; TRBD2 matches at 10 bases. For the CDR3, the DNA is TGTGCCATCAGTGCGGCTAGCGGGAGCTACGAGCAGTACTTC. Translation gives CAISAASGSYEQYF.